One and the same sample provided the 28 T cell receptor beta chains below, sequenced in a study of cytomegalovirus exposure and HLA in healthy donors. The PCR employed 60 Vbeta primers together with 13 Jbeta primers. Sequenced by immunoSEQ multiplex PCR; TCRdb stores in-frame clones only, minus some. The sample lists about 140,000 clones; 60% to 85% were seen once. Sequencing was performed on PBMCs. The receptor set was obtained from a man aged 18 to 30 in good health and CMV-seronegative.

This clone appeared a few times. The CDR3 nucleotides are TGTGCCAGCGACAGGGGTTTAGACTATGGCTACACCTTC. This codes for CASDRGLDYGYTF. This chain uses TRBV6-6 with TRBJ1-2; 8 bases align to TRBD1. The V and J ends lost 8 bases and 3 bases, in that order; junction bases with no gene match: 5. This CDR3 is built from 13 residues. CDR1 MNHNY and CDR2 SVGAGI come from the germline V gene (reference sequence).

The V gene is TRBV7-9, the J gene TRBJ2-3; 9 bases align to TRBD2. V lost 5 bases and J lost 5; bases outside the gene matches: 11. The CDR3 has 16 residues. Per the germline V gene, CDR1 is SEHNR and CDR2 is FQNEAQ (reference sequence). The CDR3 here is CASSPPSGGGVDTQYF. CDR3 sequence (DNA): TGTGCCAGCAGCCCTCCATCGGGCGGGGGGGTAGATACGCAGTATTTT.

This chain joins TRBV9 and TRBJ2-5, with TRBD2 identical over 9 bases. Germline V gives CDR1 SGDLS, CDR2 YYNGEE. This CDR3 spans 16 amino acids. The V and J ends lost 0 bases and 1 base, in that order; junction bases with no gene match: 4. The CDR3 coding sequence is TGTGCCAGCAGCGTAGCCACTAGCGGGCCCCAAGAGACCCAGTACTTC. Protein product: CASSVATSGPQETQYF.

The chain links TRBV10-3 to TRBJ1-2; D is possibly TRBD1 (5 bases). The CDR3 totals 17 residues. Germline V gives CDR1 ENHRY, CDR2 SYGVKD. The germline V and J ends were trimmed by 0 bases and 2 bases, with 16 bases remaining between them. The DNA for the CDR3 is TGTGCCATCAGTGAGTCCGGGACGTTCGGGAGCAACTATGGCTACACCTTC. Protein: CAISESGTFGSNYGYTF.

This clone showed up just a few times. The chain combines TRBV5-1 with TRBJ1-1; 8 bases match TRBD1. Germline V gene lookup returns CDR1 SGHRS and CDR2 YFSETQ. The CDR3 loop spans 15 amino acids. Unmatched junction bases numbered 8, after V lost 5 bases and J lost 2 bases. CDR3 DNA: TGCGCCAGCAGGCTGGAGACAGGGGTAAACACTGAAGCTTTCTTT. Translation: CASRLETGVNTEAFF.

The chain joins TRBV29-1 to TRBJ1-2, with TRBD1 matching over 9 bases. Trimming removed 6 bases from V and 8 bases from J; junction bases left unmatched: 13. Germline CDR1 reads SQVTM; CDR2 reads ANQGSEA. The CDR3 is made up of 14 amino acids. The CDR3 sequence is CSVGDPGQGEGYTF. CDR3 coding DNA: TGCAGCGTGGGGGATCCGGGACAGGGAGAGGGCTACACCTTC.

V and J are TRBV18 and TRBJ1-1; D gene unclear. This CDR3 has 15 amino acids. The germline gives CDR1 KGHSH, CDR2 LQKENI. V was cut by 4 bases and J by 2 bases, with 14 bases left in between. The CDR3 region is CASSRNEVPNTEAFF. The DNA for the CDR3 is TGTGCCAGCTCACGAAATGAGGTGCCCAACACTGAAGCTTTCTTT.

The J gene is TRBJ2-7, the V gene TRBV6-5; 8 bases are shared with TRBD1. The V segment lost 8 bases and the J segment 5 bases; nucleotides outside the gene matches: 8. CDR1 is MNHEY and CDR2 is SVGAGI in the germline V gene. CDR3 length: 13 residues. The CDR3 reads CASDSDRAHEQYF. In DNA form, the CDR3 reads TGTGCCAGCGACTCGGACAGGGCCCACGAGCAGTACTTC.

This clone was counted a single time. The V call is TRBV29-1, the J call TRBJ2-3; D is ambiguous. V lost 4 bases and J 0 bases, leaving 11 bases between the germline ends. The CDR3 consists of 14 residues. Germline-derived CDR1 and CDR2 are SQVTM and ANQGSEA. In DNA, the CDR3 is TGCAGCGTTGGTTCGGCAGGAAGCACAGATACGCAGTATTTT. This gives the protein CSVGSAGSTDTQYF.

This chain connects TRBV6-5 to TRBJ1-3; D gene uncertain. CDR1 is MNHEY, CDR2 SVGAGI, per germline. Trimming cost V 5 bases and J 0 bases, with 8 bases left between them. The CDR3 is 14 amino acids. The CDR3 bases are TGTGCCAGCAGTCTGGCCAACTCTGGAAACACCATATATTTT. It yields the protein CASSLANSGNTIYF.

The chain couples TRBV6-6 to TRBJ1-4, with 9 positions matching TRBD1. The CDR3 sequence is 14 residues long. Trimming cost V 4 bases and J 8 bases; bases outside gene matches: 5. From germline, CDR1 is MNHNY and CDR2 SVGAGI (reference sequence). CDR3 DNA: TGTGCCAGCAGTTCGGGACAGGGAACCGAAAAACTGTTTTTT. Translated, it gives CASSSGQGTEKLFF.

The rearrangement links TRBV1 to TRBJ1-1; TRBD1, the table's D call, was not compared with the DNA. TRBV1 is reported as a pseudogene. The length of the CDR3 is 17 residues. CDR3 in amino acids: CTSSQDGTGGGSTEAFF. CDR3 nucleotides: TGCACCAGCAGCCAAGATGGGACAGGGGGCGGTAGCACTGAAGCTTTCTTT.

This chain uses TRBV6-1 with TRBJ1-2, with TRBD1 as a possible D gene (5 bases). The CDR3 contains 13 residues. The V gene's germline CDR1 is MNHNS and CDR2 SASEGT. V was clipped by 7 bases and J by 1 base, with 10 bases between them. DNA of the CDR3: TGTGCCAGCACTCAGGGCCTTAACTATGGCTACACCTTC. Translating gives CASTQGLNYGYTF.

The gene calls are TRBV9 and TRBJ2-2; 7 nucleotides agree with TRBD1. V was pared by 4 bases and J by 8 bases, with 5 bases of the junction left unmatched. The CDR3 loop spans 13 amino acids. CDR1 is SGDLS and CDR2 is YYNGEE in the germline V gene. CDR3 sequence: CASSPSGQGELFF. For the CDR3, the DNA is TGTGCCAGCAGCCCATCGGGACAGGGGGAGCTGTTTTTT.

J is TRBJ1-1 and V is TRBV25-1, with D possibly matching TRBD1 (6 bases). The CDR3 totals 15 residues. V was clipped by 4 bases and J by 6 bases, with 18 bases between them. The germline V gene has CDR1 MGHDK and CDR2 SYGVNS. This chain's CDR3 is CASSGYTGKGAEAFF. Written as DNA, the CDR3 is TGTGCCAGCAGTGGCTACACAGGGAAGGGGGCTGAAGCTTTCTTT.

This clone has only a few counts. The chain combines TRBV7-2 with TRBJ1-6; 7 bases line up with TRBD1. The J segment lost 6 bases and the V segment lost 4 bases, leaving 12 bases of the junction unmatched. CDR3 length: 17 amino acids. CDR1 SGHTA and CDR2 FQGNSA come from the germline V gene. This CDR3 reads CASSSALGTVGNSPLHF. The CDR3 region has the DNA TGTGCCAGCAGCTCCGCGCTGGGGACAGTCGGTAATTCACCCCTCCACTTT.

The chain has TRBV11-2 and TRBJ2-3, with D possibly matching TRBD2 (7 bases). V shed 5 bases and J shed 5 bases, with 14 bases lying between them. The length of the CDR3 is 14 residues. Germline assignment: CDR1 SGHAT and CDR2 FQNNGV. In DNA form, the CDR3 reads TGTGCCAGCAGCCTGCCGGGGGGCATAGATACGCAGTATTTT. Protein product: CASSLPGGIDTQYF. Using reference TRBV11-2 and TRBJ2-3 for the parts outside the CDR3, the full variable domain is EAGVAQSPRYKIIEKRQSVAFWCNPISGHATLYWYQQILGQGPKLLIQFQNNGVVDDSQLPKDRFSAERLKGVDSTLKIQPAKLEDSAVYLCASSLPGGIDTQYFGPGTRLTVL.

The rearrangement links TRBV9 to TRBJ2-4; D ambiguous. This CDR3 has 14 amino acids. Trimming stripped 4 bases from V and 2 bases from J, with 10 bases between. Germline V gene lookup returns CDR1 SGDLS and CDR2 YYNGEE. CDR3 in DNA: TGTGCCAGCAGCCCCGGTTCGTCCAAAAACATTCAGTACTTC. This gives the protein CASSPGSSKNIQYF.

This clone appeared a single time. The genes are TRBV7-2 and TRBJ1-2; 7 bases are a match to TRBD1. Germline V CDR1 and CDR2: SGHTA, FQGNSA. V was clipped by 5 bases and J by 6 bases; unmatched bases: 15. This CDR3 contains 16 residues. The CDR3 loop is CASSPDAGGPGHGYTF. DNA of the CDR3: TGTGCCAGCAGCCCCGATGCAGGGGGTCCGGGGCATGGCTACACCTTC.

J is TRBJ1-5 and V is TRBV15, with D perhaps TRBD1 (6 bases). Trimming stripped 6 bases from V and 5 bases from J, with 17 bases between. Per germline, CDR1 LNHNV and CDR2 YYDKDF (reference sequence). The CDR3 runs 15 residues. The chain's CDR3 is CATSTGTISYQPQHF. The CDR3 DNA reads TGTGCCACCAGTACCGGGACAATAAGCTATCAGCCCCAGCATTTT.

The CDR3 sequence: CASSLTGYSYEQYF. CDR3 in DNA: TGTGCCAGCAGCTTGACAGGTTACTCCTACGAGCAGTACTTC. The rearrangement uses TRBV5-6 and TRBJ2-5; possible D gene TRBD1, 5 bases. Matching the DNA end better, TRBJ2-7 makes the J call doubtful. This CDR3 has 14 amino acids. Looked up from germline, CDR1 is SGHDT and CDR2 is YYEEEE.

This chain joins TRBV19 and TRBJ2-7, with TRBD1 matching 9 bases. After removal of 5 bases from V and 3 bases from J, the junction contained 5 bases not matched to a gene. The CDR3 is 14 residues long. Germline CDR1 reads LNHDA; CDR2 reads SQIVND (reference sequence). In nucleotides, the CDR3 is TGTGCCAGTAGTCTCCGGGACAGGGTCTACGAGCAGTACTTC. Translating it yields CASSLRDRVYEQYF.

V gene TRBV14 combines with J gene TRBJ2-3, with D possibly being TRBD1 (5 bases). Deletions cut 7 bases from V and 8 bases from J, with 13 bases between. Per germline, CDR1 SGHDN and CDR2 FVKESK. The CDR3 extends over 12 amino acids. The CDR3 is CASTGRDTTQYF. The CDR3 DNA follows: TGTGCCAGCACCGGCAGGGATACTACGCAGTATTTT. The full variable domain, with the rest looked up from reference TRBV14 and TRBJ2-3, is EAGVTQFPSHSVIEKGQTVTLRCDPISGHDNLYWYRRVMGKEIKFLLHFVKESKQDESGMPNNRFLAERTGGTYSTLKVQPAELEDSGVYFCASTGRDTTQYFGPGTRLTVL.

This chain links TRBV10-3 with TRBJ2-1; a weak D match, TRBD1 (8 bases). Trimming removed 8 bases from V and 8 bases from J, with 19 bases in between. The CDR3 is 14 residues long. CDR1 is ENHRY and CDR2 is SYGVKD in the germline V gene. CDR3 amino acids: CAIEDRGAGYEQFF. The CDR3 DNA is TGTGCCATCGAAGACAGGGGAGCGGGGTATGAGCAGTTCTTC.

This chain links TRBV5-4 with TRBJ2-3; 8 bases fit TRBD1. J was trimmed by 4 bases and V by 4 bases; bases with no gene match: 11. There are 16 residues in the CDR3. The germline V gene encodes CDR1 SGHNT and CDR2 YYREEE (reference sequence). The CDR3 DNA sequence: TGTGCCAGCAGCCCCCGACAGGGGTCGCACGCAGATACGCAGTATTTT. It yields the protein CASSPRQGSHADTQYF.

The chain joins TRBV5-1 to TRBJ2-3, with TRBD1 matching over 8 bases. Per germline, CDR1 SGHRS and CDR2 YFSETQ. The ends lost 1 base at V and 5 bases at J; junction bases unmatched: 9. This CDR3 comprises 16 residues. CDR3 coding DNA: TGCGCCAGCAGCTTGCCCGGACAGGGTGTAGGAGATACGCAGTATTTT. It encodes CASSLPGQGVGDTQYF.

With respect to this clone: This is likely a read error, given that the CDR3 carries no conserved phenylalanine or tryptophan at its end. The V call is TRBV7-8, the J call TRBJ2-7, with 7 bases lining up with TRBD1. J gave up 2 bases and V 1 base, and 5 bases lay outside the gene matches. In germline, CDR1 is SGHVS, CDR2 FQNEAQ. This CDR3 has 15 residues. The CDR3 loop is CASSLVDRSAYEQYL. DNA of the CDR3: TGTGCCAGCAGCTTAGTGGACAGGTCTGCCTACGAGCAGTACCTC.

The rearrangement links TRBV7-2 to TRBJ2-3; D unclear. The ends were cut back, 1 base at V and 5 bases at J, with 4 bases in the middle. CDR1 SGHTA and CDR2 FQGNSA come from the germline V gene. The CDR3 spans 12 residues. As DNA, the CDR3 is TGTGCCAGCAGCTTAGTCATAGATACGCAGTATTTT. Translating it yields CASSLVIDTQYF. The full variable domain, in which reference TRBV7-2 and TRBJ2-3 provide the parts outside the CDR3, is GAGVSQSPSNKVTEKGKDVELRCDPISGHTALYWYRQSLGQGLEFLIYFQGNSAPDKSGLPSDRFSAERTGGSVSTLTIQRTQQEDSAVYLCASSLVIDTQYFGPGTRLTVL.